Below are 6 T cell receptor beta chains sequenced from a single sample in a study of blood T cell repertoires in COVID-19. Assay used: immunoSEQ multiplex PCR; TCRdb lists only in-frame clones, some missing. The profile covers some 290,000 clones, with approximately 91% appearing a single time and 11% taken by the ten largest. Sequencing used peripheral blood. All receptors derive from a woman in her twenties or thirties with COVID-19, enrolled during active disease.

The chain couples TRBV10-3 to TRBJ2-3; a weak D match, TRBD2 (5 bases). Trimming removed 4 bases at V and 0 bases at J, with 8 bases between. The germline CDR1 and CDR2 sequences are ENHRY and SYGVKD. The CDR3 is 14 amino acids. The CDR3 here is CAISGTGSTDTQYF. The DNA for the CDR3 is TGTGCCATCAGTGGGACGGGGAGCACAGATACGCAGTATTTT.

The gene calls are TRBV29-1 and TRBJ2-7, with TRBD1 identical over 9 bases. V was clipped by 5 bases and J by 1 base; unmatched bases: 3. The CDR3 extends over 13 amino acids. CDR1 is SQVTM, CDR2 ANQGSEA, per germline. CDR3 nucleotides: TGCAGCGTTCTGGGACAGGGATCCTACGAGCAGTACTTC. This translates into CSVLGQGSYEQYF.

The chain combines TRBV29-1 with TRBJ2-1; weak D call: TRBD1 (6 bases). V was pared by 7 bases and J by 8 bases, with 21 bases between. This CDR3 is built from 14 residues. CDR1 and CDR2 (germline): SQVTM, ANQGSEA. The CDR3 coding sequence is TGCAGCGCTAAAAGGGACACACTTCGGGATGAGCAGTTCTTC. This codes for CSAKRDTLRDEQFF.

Turning to this clone: The same CDR3 is also encoded by other DNA sequences in this sample. CDR3 amino acids: CASSESGGGNQPQHF. CDR3 DNA sequence: TGCGCCAGCAGTGAGTCGGGAGGGGGCAATCAGCCCCAGCATTTT. The chain is built from TRBV10-2 and TRBJ1-5; tentatively, D is TRBD1 (5 bases). The V end was cut by 0 bases, the J end by 2 bases, with 8 bases between. Germline loops: CDR1 WSHSY, CDR2 SAAADI. There are 15 residues in the CDR3.

The rearrangement uses TRBV5-5 and TRBJ1-4; no firm D call. The germline CDR1 and CDR2 sequences are SGHKS and YYEKEE (reference sequence). The germline V and J ends were trimmed by 2 bases and 0 bases, with 11 bases remaining between them. The length of the CDR3 is 16 residues. CDR3 DNA: TGTGCCAGCAGCTTAGTCCACAGAGCAACTAATGAAAAACTGTTTTTT. Translated: CASSLVHRATNEKLFF.

The chain uses TRBV6-5 and TRBJ2-7; a weak D match, TRBD1 (6 bases). Germline-derived CDR1 and CDR2 are MNHEY and SVGAGI. This CDR3 comprises 15 residues. V lost 8 bases, J lost 1 base, and 18 bases lay in between. This CDR3 is CASRNLARGSYEQYF. The DNA for the CDR3 is TGTGCCAGCCGAAATCTGGCAAGGGGGTCCTACGAGCAGTACTTC.